The clone carrying this T cell receptor beta chain was observed a few times. The TCR beta CDR3 regions underwent amplification using RNA transcripts as the source. The study used the HTBI primer set for a first-round RT-PCR of the TCR CDR3. A single record per CDR3 protein comes from TCRdb applying MiXCR to the multiplex PCR reads. The sample shows hundreds of thousands of distinct CDR3 sequences, around 16% of them seen only once. CDR1 is SEHNR, CDR2 FQNEAQ, per germline (reference sequence). This CDR3 region has 14 residues. Trimming pared 5 bases from V and 9 bases from J, leaving 17 bases between. This sample was taken from a study of T cells in Graves' hyperthyroidism and ophthalmopathy.

Material for sequencing was blood. The rearrangement joins TRBV7-9 to TRBJ2-1; perhaps D is TRBD1 or TRBD2 (5 bases each). The receptor comes from a woman in her twenties or thirties with Graves' hyperthyroidism. The CDR3 region is CASSPGPNSSEQFF. The CDR3 DNA follows: TGTGCCAGCAGCCCGGGACCTAATTCCTCTGAGCAGTTCTTC.